The 28 T cell receptor beta chains given below trace back to one sample, sequenced in a study of blood T cell repertoires in COVID-19 (dated by TCRdb to between 2020 and 2021). Libraries came from the immunoSEQ multiplex PCR assay. TCRdb took this table from immuneACCESS and kept in-frame rearrangements with V and J called. Such tables lack part of the clones; where checked against another copy, unresolved V genes explain under half of the gap, and the rest is unexplained. The sample table records approximately 210,000 clones; around 82% of these occur just once. The top ten hold 2.5% to 3% of the sample. Sequenced input: peripheral blood. The receptors originated from a woman aged 40 to 55 with active or convalescent COVID-19.

The rearrangement links TRBV4-3 to TRBJ1-2; the D is unclear. Trimming took 1 base from V and 8 from J, leaving 17 bases between them. Germline V gene sequence: CDR1 LGHNA, CDR2 YSLEER. The CDR3 has 15 amino acids. The CDR3 loop reads CASSQVGRGSLGYTF. The CDR3 bases are TGCGCCAGCAGCCAAGTAGGAAGAGGGAGCCTCGGCTACACCTTC.

V is TRBV7-9 and J is TRBJ2-1; TRBD2 might be the D (5 bases). V was pared by 0 bases and J by 7 bases, with 16 bases between. There are 16 residues in the CDR3. Per the germline V gene, CDR1 is SEHNR and CDR2 is FQNEAQ (reference sequence). The CDR3 region is CASSLASATFVNEQFF. CDR3 bases: TGTGCCAGCAGCTTAGCTAGCGCGACTTTCGTGAATGAGCAGTTCTTC.

This sequence joins TRBV11-3 and TRBJ1-4; no reliable D call. Trimming removed 5 bases at V and 4 bases at J, with 11 bases between. This CDR3 contains 14 residues. Germline assignment: CDR1 SGHNT and CDR2 YENEEA. CDR3 amino acids: CASSPGPLNEKLFF. CDR3 coding DNA: TGTGCCAGCAGCCCAGGCCCACTTAATGAAAAACTGTTTTTT.

Regarding this clone: Compared with germline, one end of the junction differs, possibly owing to a read error. The chain uses TRBV7-7 and TRBJ2-3, with 8 bases fitting TRBD2. CDR1 and CDR2 from the germline V gene are SSHAT and FNYEAQ (reference sequence). The CDR3 loop spans 16 amino acids. The CDR3 DNA is TGTGCTAGCAGCCCAGGTCCGCGGGAGGCCACAGATACGCAGTATTTT. This translates into CASSPGPREATDTQYF.

This chain uses TRBV7-2 with TRBJ2-5; tentatively, D is TRBD1 (6 bases). Germline CDR1 and CDR2: SGHTA and FQGNSA. CDR3 size: 14 residues. V lost 3 bases and J 5 bases, leaving 13 bases between the germline ends. The CDR3 nucleotides read TGTGCCAGCAGCTTTTTCACAGGGAGTGAGACCCAGTACTTC. Translating it yields CASSFFTGSETQYF.

The CDR3 coding sequence is TGTGCCAGCAGCGGCGGGACAGGGGGCCTTTCTGGAAACACCATATATTTT. Translation: CASSGGTGGLSGNTIYF. The chain is built from TRBV7-2 and TRBJ1-3; 12 bases are shared with TRBD1. The CDR3 is made up of 17 amino acids. Germline loops: CDR1 SGHTA, CDR2 FQGNSA. V shed 5 bases and J 1 base; nucleotides not matched to a gene: 6.

V gene TRBV29-1 combines with J gene TRBJ2-3; D not certain. V lost 4 bases, J lost 1 base, and 3 bases lay in between. Per germline, CDR1 SQVTM and CDR2 ANQGSEA. CDR3 length: 11 residues. As DNA, the CDR3 is TGCAGCGTTGTAGGCACAGATACGCAGTATTTT. Translating gives CSVVGTDTQYF.

The V gene is TRBV24-1, the J gene TRBJ1-5, with D perhaps TRBD1 (5 bases). There are 12 residues in the CDR3. V lost 5 bases, J lost 7 bases, and 8 bases lay in between. CDR1 is KGHDR, CDR2 SFDVKD, per germline. The CDR3 here is CATSGGGQPQHF. Here the CDR3 DNA reads TGTGCCACCAGTGGCGGGGGACAGCCCCAGCATTTT.

About this clone: The germline gene is not matched at one end of the junction; a read error may be the cause. The CDR3 loop is CASRLAGGPNEQFF. The CDR3 DNA follows: TGTGCCAGCAGGTTAGCGGGGGGGCCTAATGAGCAGTTCTTC. The genes are TRBV7-9 and TRBJ2-1; 11 nucleotides align to TRBD2. The germline V gene encodes CDR1 SEHNR and CDR2 FQNEAQ (reference sequence). The length of the CDR3 is 14 residues.

The V call is TRBV6-5, the J call TRBJ2-7, with D maybe TRBD1 (6 bases). The V gene lost 5 bases and the J gene lost 3 bases, with 14 bases spanning the gap. Germline-derived CDR1 and CDR2 are MNHEY and SVGAGI. The CDR3 has 14 amino acids. The CDR3 sequence: CASSPPTGFYEQYF. CDR3 coding DNA: TGTGCCAGCAGTCCCCCGACAGGATTCTACGAGCAGTACTTC.

Details on this clone: The sample has other DNA sequences that encode this CDR3 too. The chain joins TRBV24-1 to TRBJ1-6, with TRBD1 matching over 8 bases. This CDR3 has 16 residues. Germline V gives CDR1 KGHDR, CDR2 SFDVKD. Losses at the gene ends were 2 bases for V and 7 bases for J; bases not matched to a gene: 6. CDR3 in amino acids: CATSDSRQGTNSPLHF. The CDR3 region has the DNA TGTGCCACCAGTGATTCTCGACAGGGGACGAATTCACCCCTCCACTTT.

This clone was recorded only once. This sequence joins TRBV6-5 and TRBJ1-1; D may be TRBD1 (5 bases). The CDR3 is made up of 14 amino acids. Trimming removed 6 bases from V and 1 base from J, with 12 bases in between. Germline V gives CDR1 MNHEY, CDR2 SVGAGI. The CDR3: CASSDSSGNTEAFF. CDR3 in DNA: TGTGCCAGCAGCGACAGTTCGGGGAACACTGAAGCTTTCTTT.

The genes are TRBV11-3 and TRBJ1-3, with D possibly TRBD1 on 6 matching bases. CDR3 length: 16 amino acids. Germline V gene data show CDR1 as SGHNT and CDR2 as YENEEA. V lost 5 bases to trimming and J lost 2 bases, with 16 bases between them. DNA of the CDR3: TGTGCCAGCAGCCTAACAGGGAGAGGTACTGGAAACACCATATATTTT. Protein: CASSLTGRGTGNTIYF.

This clone occurred once. The J gene is TRBJ1-6, the V gene TRBV18; D not certain. This CDR3 contains 13 residues. Trimming removed 3 bases at V and 7 bases at J, with 7 bases between. Germline values: CDR1 KGHSH, CDR2 LQKENI. The CDR3 sequence: CASSPNTNSPLHF. CDR3 in DNA: TGTGCCAGCTCACCCAACACCAATTCACCCCTCCACTTT.

This clone was found once. This rearrangement joins TRBV5-4 to TRBJ2-3; D remains ambiguous. Trimming cost V 3 bases and J 2 bases, with 13 bases left between them. In germline, CDR1 is SGHNT, CDR2 YYREEE (reference sequence). The length of the CDR3 is 15 residues. The CDR3 DNA reads as TGTGCCAGCAGCTCCTACTCATTCAACACAGATACGCAGTATTTT. It translates to CASSSYSFNTDTQYF.

The chain joins TRBV20-1 to TRBJ2-7; 8 bases fit TRBD1. This CDR3 region has 16 residues. From germline, CDR1 is DFQATT and CDR2 SNEGSKA (reference sequence). The trim removed 3 bases at V and 0 bases at J, leaving 10 bases unmatched. DNA of the CDR3: TGCAGTGCTAGTGCGGACCCGGGACAGGCCTCCTACGAGCAGTACTTC. Translated: CSASADPGQASYEQYF.

The J gene is TRBJ2-1, the V gene TRBV9, with 8 bases that match TRBD2. This CDR3 is built from 16 residues. The V and J ends lost 2 bases and 6 bases, in that order; junction bases with no gene match: 10. Germline lookup yields CDR1 SGDLS and CDR2 YYNGEE. The CDR3 sequence: CASSVLAGRGGNEQFF. CDR3 sequence (DNA): TGTGCCAGCAGCGTTTTAGCGGGACGGGGAGGCAATGAGCAGTTCTTC.

The rearrangement links TRBV4-1 to TRBJ2-5; 8 nucleotides line up with TRBD2. CDR1 and CDR2 from the germline V gene are MGHRA and YSYEKL. This CDR3 spans 15 amino acids. V was pared by 4 bases and J by 1 base, with 5 bases of the junction left unmatched. CDR3 bases: TGCGCCAGCAGCCTTATCGGGGGGGCCCAAGAGACCCAGTACTTC. Amino acid sequence: CASSLIGGAQETQYF.

This clone was seen more than once but under ten times. The V call is TRBV5-1, the J call TRBJ2-7; D uncertain. The CDR3 is 13 amino acids. Germline V gene sequence: CDR1 SGHRS, CDR2 YFSETQ. The ends were cut back, 4 bases at V and 7 bases at J, with 15 bases in the middle. For the CDR3, the DNA is TGCGCCAGCAGCGCTTATGCGAATTGGGAGCAGTACTTC. Its protein product is CASSAYANWEQYF. The full variable domain, in which reference TRBV5-1 and TRBJ2-7 provide the parts outside the CDR3, is KAGVTQTPRYLIKTRGQQVTLSCSPISGHRSVSWYQQTPGQGLQFLFEYFSETQRNKGNFPGRFSGRQFSNSRSEMNVSTLELGDSALYLCASSAYANWEQYFGPGTRLTVT.

V is TRBV5-4 and J is TRBJ1-2, with 9 bases lining up with TRBD1. The germline V gene has CDR1 SGHNT and CDR2 YYREEE (reference sequence). This CDR3 contains 15 residues. Trimming at V came to 3 bases and at J to 8 bases, leaving 11 bases not matched to a gene. The chain's CDR3 is CASSSASDRGGGYTF. The DNA for the CDR3 is TGTGCCAGCAGCTCTGCGTCGGACAGGGGTGGCGGCTACACCTTC.

The chain is built from TRBV24-1 and TRBJ2-5; 10 positions match TRBD1. The germline V gene has CDR1 KGHDR and CDR2 SFDVKD. The CDR3 sequence is 15 residues long. V shed 7 bases, J shed 2 bases, and the junction held 6 bases outside the gene matches. The CDR3 region has the DNA TGTGCCACCAGACCGGGACAGGGGTTTCAAGAGACCCAGTACTTC. Translation gives CATRPGQGFQETQYF.

V gene TRBV2 combines with J gene TRBJ2-2; 8 bases agree with TRBD1. V lost 7 bases to trimming and J lost 0 bases; unmatched junction nucleotides: 16. The germline CDR1 and CDR2 sequences are SNHLY and FYNNEI. The CDR3 runs to 19 residues. The CDR3 sequence is CASNLRRRTGPTNTGELFF. CDR3 DNA sequence: TGTGCCAGCAACCTAAGGCGTCGGACAGGGCCTACGAACACCGGGGAGCTGTTTTTT.

V gene TRBV29-1 combines with J gene TRBJ2-7; TRBD2 matches 10 bases. From germline, CDR1 is SQVTM and CDR2 ANQGSEA. After removal of 6 bases from V and 3 bases from J, the junction contained 5 bases not matched to a gene. CDR3 length: 13 residues. The CDR3 DNA reads as TGCAGCGTACCTAGCGGGGGATTCTACGAGCAGTACTTC. Its protein is CSVPSGGFYEQYF.

The chain joins TRBV5-1 to TRBJ1-1; tentatively, D is TRBD1 (6 bases). Germline V lookup: CDR1 SGHRS, CDR2 YFSETQ. CDR3 size: 15 residues. Trimming left V 3 bases short and J 0 bases short, with 12 bases between. CDR3 sequence (DNA): TGCGCCAGCAGCTACTCGACAGGCATGAACACTGAAGCTTTCTTT. Its protein is CASSYSTGMNTEAFF. The variable domain in full, with the rest retrieved from reference TRBV5-1 and TRBJ1-1, is KAGVTQTPRYLIKTRGQQVTLSCSPISGHRSVSWYQQTPGQGLQFLFEYFSETQRNKGNFPGRFSGRQFSNSRSEMNVSTLELGDSALYLCASSYSTGMNTEAFFGQGTRLTVV.

The chain carries TRBV11-3 and TRBJ1-1; perhaps TRBD1 as D (6 bases). The CDR3 covers 14 residues. CDR1 SGHNT and CDR2 YENEEA come from the germline V gene. The ends were cut back, 4 bases at V and 1 base at J, with 10 bases in the middle. CDR3 coding DNA: TGTGCCAGCAGCTCCAGGGGTGGGAACACTGAAGCTTTCTTT. This translates into CASSSRGGNTEAFF.

The rearrangement joins TRBV30 to TRBJ2-2, with 14 bases matching TRBD2. Germline assignment: CDR1 GTSNPN and CDR2 SVGIG (reference sequence). This CDR3 is built from 16 residues. V gave up 7 bases and J gave up 6 bases; unmatched junction bases: 10. The DNA for the CDR3 is TGTGCCTACCGGGGACTAGCGGGAGTCACCGCCGGGGAGCTGTTTTTT. Residues: CAYRGLAGVTAGELFF.

The rearrangement links TRBV6-5 to TRBJ1-3; 8 nucleotides match TRBD1. CDR3 length equals 14 residues. Germline assignment: CDR1 MNHEY and CDR2 SVGAGI. The V and J ends lost 7 bases and 3 bases, in that order; junction bases with no gene match: 5. CDR3 loop: CASTRGLGGNTIYF. The CDR3 DNA follows: TGTGCCAGCACCAGGGGGCTTGGTGGAAACACCATATATTTT.

The chain combines TRBV5-1 with TRBJ1-1; D unresolved. V gave up 4 bases and J gave up 4 bases, with 17 bases separating them. Germline V gives CDR1 SGHRS, CDR2 YFSETQ. The CDR3 runs 15 residues. For the CDR3, the DNA is TGCGCCAGCAGCCAGGTTTTGAGTGGAAGCACTGAAGCTTTCTTT. It translates to CASSQVLSGSTEAFF.